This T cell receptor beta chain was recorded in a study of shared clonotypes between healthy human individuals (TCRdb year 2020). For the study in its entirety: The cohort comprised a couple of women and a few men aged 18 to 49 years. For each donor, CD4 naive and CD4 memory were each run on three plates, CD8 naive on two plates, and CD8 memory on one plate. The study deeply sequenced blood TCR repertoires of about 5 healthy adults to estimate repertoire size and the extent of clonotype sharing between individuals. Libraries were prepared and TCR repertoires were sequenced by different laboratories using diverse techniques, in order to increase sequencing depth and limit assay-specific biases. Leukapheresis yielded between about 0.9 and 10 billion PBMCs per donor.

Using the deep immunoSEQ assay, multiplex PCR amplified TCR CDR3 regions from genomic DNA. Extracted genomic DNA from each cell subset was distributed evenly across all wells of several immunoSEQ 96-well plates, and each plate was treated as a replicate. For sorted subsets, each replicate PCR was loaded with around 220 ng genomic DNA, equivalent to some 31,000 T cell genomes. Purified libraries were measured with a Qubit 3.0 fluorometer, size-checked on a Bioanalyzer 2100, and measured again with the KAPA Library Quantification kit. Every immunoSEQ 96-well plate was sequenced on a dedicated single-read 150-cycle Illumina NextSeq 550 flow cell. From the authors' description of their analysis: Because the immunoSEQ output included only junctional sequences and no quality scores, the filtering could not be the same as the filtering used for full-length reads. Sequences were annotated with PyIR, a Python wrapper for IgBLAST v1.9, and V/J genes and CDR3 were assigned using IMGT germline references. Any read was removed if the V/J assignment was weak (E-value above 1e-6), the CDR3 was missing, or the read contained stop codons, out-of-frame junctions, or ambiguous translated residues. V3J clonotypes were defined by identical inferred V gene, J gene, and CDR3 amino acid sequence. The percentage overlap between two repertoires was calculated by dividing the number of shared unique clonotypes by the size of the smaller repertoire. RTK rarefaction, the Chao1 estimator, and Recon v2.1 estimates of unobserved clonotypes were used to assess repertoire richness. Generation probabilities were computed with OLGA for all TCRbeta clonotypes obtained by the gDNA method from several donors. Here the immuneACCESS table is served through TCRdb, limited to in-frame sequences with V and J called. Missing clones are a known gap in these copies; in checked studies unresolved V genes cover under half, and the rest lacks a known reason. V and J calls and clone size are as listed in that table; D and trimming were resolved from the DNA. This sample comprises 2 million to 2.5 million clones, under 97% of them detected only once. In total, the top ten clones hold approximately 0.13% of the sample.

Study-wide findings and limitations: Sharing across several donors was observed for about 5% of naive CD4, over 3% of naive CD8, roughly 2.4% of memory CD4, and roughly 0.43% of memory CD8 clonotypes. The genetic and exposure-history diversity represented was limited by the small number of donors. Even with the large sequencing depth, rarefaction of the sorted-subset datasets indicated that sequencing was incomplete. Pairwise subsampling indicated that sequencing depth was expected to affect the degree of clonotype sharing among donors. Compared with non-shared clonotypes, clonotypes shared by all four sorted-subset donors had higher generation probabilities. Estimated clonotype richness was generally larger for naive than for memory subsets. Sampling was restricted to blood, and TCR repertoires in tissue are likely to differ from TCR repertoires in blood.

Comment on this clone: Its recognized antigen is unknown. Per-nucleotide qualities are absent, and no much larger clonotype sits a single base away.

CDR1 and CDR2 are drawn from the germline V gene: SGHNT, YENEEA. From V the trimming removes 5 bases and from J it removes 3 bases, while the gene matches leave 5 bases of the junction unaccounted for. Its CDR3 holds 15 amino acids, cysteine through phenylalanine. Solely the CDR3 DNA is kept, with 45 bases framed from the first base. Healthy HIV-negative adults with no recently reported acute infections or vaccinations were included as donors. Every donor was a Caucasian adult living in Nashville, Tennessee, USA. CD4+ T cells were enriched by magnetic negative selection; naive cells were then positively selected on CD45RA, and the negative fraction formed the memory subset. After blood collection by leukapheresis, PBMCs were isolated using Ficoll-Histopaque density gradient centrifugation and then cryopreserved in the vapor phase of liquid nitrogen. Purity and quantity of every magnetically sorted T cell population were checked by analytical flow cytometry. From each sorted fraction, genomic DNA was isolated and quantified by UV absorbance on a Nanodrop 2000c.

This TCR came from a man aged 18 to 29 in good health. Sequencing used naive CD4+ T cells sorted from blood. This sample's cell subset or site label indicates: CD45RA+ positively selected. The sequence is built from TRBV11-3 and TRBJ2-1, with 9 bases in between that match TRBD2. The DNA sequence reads TGTGCCAGCAGCCAAGTTAGCGGGGGCTACAATGAGCAGTTCTTC. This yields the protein CASSQVSGGYNEQFF.